The source of this TCR beta chain is a study of blood T cell repertoires in COVID-19 (dated by TCRdb to about 2020). General notes on the study: For ImmuneRACE Cohort 3, a participant was defined as recovered based on two consecutive negative NP/OP PCR tests, clearance by a healthcare professional, or resolution of symptoms. Collaborator samples came from the United States, Italy and Spain and covered acute and convalescent phases of COVID-19. The sample metadata nearly always contained a de-identified subject ID, COVID-19 status, age in years and sex. A freely available public database, intended as a resource for researchers studying the immune response to SARS-CoV-2, is where the repertoires were released. Subjects who had been exposed to COVID-19, were actively infected with it, or had recovered from it provided the deeply sampled blood TCRbeta repertoires that made up the dataset. The prospective study material was composed of cDNA or gDNA derived from T cells, B-cell-depleted T cells, or PBMCs. Where available, HLA class I and class II types were taken from metadata supplied by the sample provider and were not determined by assay-based typing. The samples were drawn from two sources: the first 160 participants of the ongoing ImmuneRACE study, and 1,254 subjects contributed by 6 global collaborators.

Participants in the prospective study were enrolled through a virtual design, were aged roughly 18 to 100 years, and lived in some 24 United States geographic areas. Cohort assignment in the prospective study relied on participant-reported clinical history from a screening survey and a study questionnaire. In the prospective study, mobile phlebotomists collected whole blood, serum and a nasopharyngeal or oropharyngeal swab from each participant. Additional blood draws and questionnaires over an approximately 2-month period could optionally be provided by prospective study participants. Prospective study blood samples were shipped either frozen or at room temperature before DNA extraction. The cysteine opens and the phenylalanine closes a CDR3 of 16 amino acids. The sequence is cut down to CDR3 DNA, 48 bases in frame from base 1. V ends up 4 bases short and J 5 bases short, with an unmatched junction base count of 6. The germline V gene supplies CDR1 MGHDK and CDR2 SYGVNS.

Notes on this clone: What this receptor recognizes is not known. Base qualities are not recorded, but no much larger clone differs from it by a single base.

TCRbeta CDR3 regions were amplified from genomic DNA by means of the immunoSEQ Assay, a bias-controlled multiplex PCR. The study's own analysis went as follows. Within the assay, amplification of reference gene primers was used to estimate how many nucleated cells each sample contained. To quantify the absolute abundance of each unique TCRbeta CDR3 rearrangement, sequence reads were collapsed and filtered. Productive Simpson clonality was computed per sample as the square root of Simpson's diversity index over productive rearrangements. Not all clones reach the TCRdb copy of this immuneACCESS table, which keeps in-frame sequences only. Checked studies attribute under half of the gap to unresolved V genes and leave the rest unexplained. Clonal size and the V and J genes are those of that table, whereas D and trimming came from the DNA. This sample holds 300,000 to 450,000 clones; about 90% were observed only once. Approximately 1.8% of the sample goes to the ten largest clones.

What the study reported, not specific to this receptor: Clinical and demographic metadata were provided uncurated, with the amount varying by source and participant.

The TCR comes from a man between 35 and 55 years old in a cohort exposed to, infected with or recovered from COVID-19 (not recorded which). Recombination linked TRBV25-1 to TRBJ2-1; TRBD2 matches 12 bases in the middle. The sample was PBMCs or T cells enriched from blood (not recorded which). The encoded CDR3 is CASSVTSGSWNNEQFF. In nucleotides, the sequence is TGTGCCAGCAGTGTGACTAGCGGGAGTTGGAACAATGAGCAGTTCTTC.